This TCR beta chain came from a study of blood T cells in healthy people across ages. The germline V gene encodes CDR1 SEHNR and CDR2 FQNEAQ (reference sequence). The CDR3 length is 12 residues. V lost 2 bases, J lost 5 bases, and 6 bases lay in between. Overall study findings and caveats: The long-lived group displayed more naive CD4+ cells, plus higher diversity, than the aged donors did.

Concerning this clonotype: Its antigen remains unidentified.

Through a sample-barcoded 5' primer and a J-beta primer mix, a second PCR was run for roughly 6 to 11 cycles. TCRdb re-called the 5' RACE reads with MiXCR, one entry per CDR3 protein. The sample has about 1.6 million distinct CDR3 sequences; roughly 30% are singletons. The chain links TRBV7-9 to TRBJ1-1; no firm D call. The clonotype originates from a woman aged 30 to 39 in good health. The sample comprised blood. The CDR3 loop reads CASSLIQTEAFF. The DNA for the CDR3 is TGTGCCAGCAGCTTAATACAGACTGAAGCTTTCTTT. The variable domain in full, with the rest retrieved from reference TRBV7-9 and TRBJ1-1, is DTGVSQNPRHKITKRGQNVTFRCDPISEHNRLYWYRQTLGQGPEFLTYFQNEAQLEKSRLLSDRFSAERPKGSFSTLEIQRTEQGDSAMYLCASSLIQTEAFFGQGTRLTVV.